A single sample gave rise to the 26 T cell receptor beta chains below, sequenced in a study of shared clonotypes between healthy human individuals. Assay used: immunoSEQ multiplex PCR; TCRdb lists only in-frame clones, some missing. The table lists about 2.4 million clones, approximately 92% of them singletons. Material: naive CD4+ T cells sorted from blood. As for subset: CD45RA+ positively selected. These receptors were obtained from a man aged 18 to 30 in good health.

Remarks on this clone: Other DNA sequences in this specimen translate into the identical CDR3. V gene TRBV6-1 combines with J gene TRBJ1-1; D is perhaps TRBD1 (6 bases). Germline V CDR1 and CDR2: MNHNS, SASEGT. Trimming pared 7 bases from V and 1 base from J, leaving 10 bases between. This CDR3 has 13 amino acids. The chain's CDR3 is CASKEGGNTEAFF. CDR3 coding DNA: TGTGCCAGCAAAGAAGGGGGGAACACTGAAGCTTTCTTT.

This chain uses TRBV11-2 with TRBJ2-3, with D tentatively TRBD1 or TRBD2 (6 bases each). Germline values: CDR1 SGHAT, CDR2 FQNNGV. This CDR3 is built from 15 residues. Trimming shortened V by 5 bases and J by 5 bases, and 17 bases separated the two germline ends. CDR3 sequence (DNA): TGTGCCAGCAGCCCCCCGGGACAAGCGGGAGATACGCAGTATTTT. Translation gives CASSPPGQAGDTQYF.

This clone turned up a few times. The chain recombines TRBV30 with TRBJ1-2, with D maybe TRBD1 (6 bases). The CDR3 is 13 amino acids. The V and J ends lost 1 base and 4 bases respectively, with 10 bases between them. Germline CDR1 reads GTSNPN; CDR2 reads SVGIG (reference sequence). The CDR3 is CAWSERGGYGYTF. CDR3 coding DNA: TGTGCCTGGAGTGAAAGGGGGGGCTATGGCTACACCTTC. The full variable domain, rest sourced from reference TRBV30 and TRBJ1-2, is SQTIHQWPATLVQPVGSPLSLECTVEGTSNPNLYWYRQAAGRGLQLLFYSVGIGQISSEVPQNLSASRPQDRQFILSSKKLLLSDSGFYLCAWSERGGYGYTFGSGTRLTVV.

The genes are TRBV11-2 and TRBJ2-3; D gene unclear. Germline CDR1 is SGHAT and CDR2 is FQNNGV. The CDR3 is made up of 15 amino acids. V lost 0 bases and J 0 bases, leaving 7 bases between the germline ends. The CDR3 DNA reads TGTGCCAGCAGCTTAGAAACCATTAGCACAGATACGCAGTATTTT. Its protein is CASSLETISTDTQYF.

The V gene is TRBV2, the J gene TRBJ2-7, with 9 bases lining up with TRBD1. The germline V gene has CDR1 SNHLY and CDR2 FYNNEI. The CDR3 is 14 amino acids. V lost 6 bases, J lost 6 bases, and 9 bases stayed unmatched. The chain's CDR3 is CASSLGRTGAEQYF. The CDR3 nucleotides are TGTGCCAGCAGCCTGGGACGGACAGGGGCCGAGCAGTACTTC.

This clone showed up just a few times. The chain employs TRBV7-9 and TRBJ1-3; D not certain. The length of the CDR3 is 16 residues. V was trimmed by 2 bases and J by 0 bases, leaving 11 bases between them. Germline CDR1 reads SEHNR; CDR2 reads FQNEAQ (reference sequence). The CDR3 sequence is CASSLLGAFSGNTIYF. The CDR3 region has the DNA TGTGCCAGCAGCTTATTGGGAGCCTTCTCTGGAAACACCATATATTTT.

Worth noting for this clone: Other DNA sequences from this sample encode an identical CDR3 as well. The chain has TRBV20-1 and TRBJ2-5; no definite D call. CDR3 length: 11 residues. Germline CDR1 and CDR2: DFQATT and SNEGSKA (reference sequence). V lost 1 base to trimming and J lost 5 bases, with 5 bases between them. The CDR3 is CSARARETQYF. For the CDR3, the DNA is TGCAGTGCTAGAGCCCGGGAGACCCAGTACTTC.

This chain uses TRBV10-2 with TRBJ2-2; D unclear. This CDR3 comprises 12 residues. Germline V CDR1 and CDR2: WSHSY, SAAADI. The ends were cut back, 6 bases at V and 7 bases at J, with 9 bases in the middle. CDR3 in amino acids: CASSTLVGELFF. The CDR3 DNA is TGCGCCAGCAGCACCCTAGTCGGGGAGCTGTTTTTT.

The rearrangement links TRBV28 to TRBJ1-1, with D perhaps matching TRBD1 (5 bases). V shed 4 bases and J shed 4 bases, with 10 bases lying between them. CDR1 and CDR2 (germline): MDHEN, SYDVKM. The CDR3 is made up of 13 amino acids. CDR3 sequence (DNA): TGTGCCAGCAGTTACGGGGGAGGCACTGAAGCTTTCTTT. Its protein is CASSYGGGTEAFF.

V is TRBV6-5 and J is TRBJ2-1, with 9 bases fitting TRBD1. Germline V gene sequence: CDR1 MNHEY, CDR2 SVGAGI. This CDR3 is 15 amino acids long. The ends lost 2 bases at V and 7 bases at J; junction bases unmatched: 6. CDR3 residues: CASSYRDREENEQFF. The CDR3, as DNA: TGTGCCAGCAGTTACAGGGACAGGGAAGAGAATGAGCAGTTCTTC.

The chain recombines TRBV2 with TRBJ2-3, with D perhaps TRBD2 (5 bases). V gave up 6 bases and J gave up 0 bases, with 13 bases separating them. The CDR3 extends over 15 amino acids. The germline gives CDR1 SNHLY, CDR2 FYNNEI. The CDR3 DNA sequence: TGTGCCAGCAGGAGAGCGGAATCTAGCACAGATACGCAGTATTTT. Amino acids: CASRRAESSTDTQYF.

This chain uses TRBV30 with TRBJ2-7; tentatively, D is TRBD2 (6 bases). Germline V gives CDR1 GTSNPN, CDR2 SVGIG (reference sequence). This CDR3 spans 15 amino acids. With 0 bases removed from V and 4 bases from J, the gap between germline ends came to 16 bases. CDR3 DNA: TGTGCCTGGAGTGTACATCGGCCTGGGGGGTACGAGCAGTACTTC. Encoded protein: CAWSVHRPGGYEQYF.

The chain couples TRBV5-1 to TRBJ2-7; 7 bases are shared with TRBD1. The CDR3 has 13 residues. Germline CDR1 reads SGHRS; CDR2 reads YFSETQ. Unmatched junction bases numbered 7, after V lost 5 bases and J lost 5 bases. Written as DNA, the CDR3 is TGCGCCAGCAGATTGACAGGGTTTAACGAGCAGTACTTC. Its translation is CASRLTGFNEQYF.

The genes are TRBV10-3 and TRBJ2-5; TRBD2 agrees at 13 bases. The CDR3 has 15 residues. Trimming took 6 bases from V and 3 from J; bases not matched to a gene: 4. CDR1 is ENHRY and CDR2 is SYGVKD in the germline V gene. This chain's CDR3 is CAISSGLAGKETQYF. For the CDR3, the DNA is TGTGCCATCAGCTCGGGACTAGCGGGGAAAGAGACCCAGTACTTC.

The CDR3 here is CASSETGTDKETQYF. CDR3 nucleotide sequence: TGTGCCAGCAGCGAAACCGGGACAGACAAAGAGACCCAGTACTTC. The genes are TRBV9 and TRBJ2-5; TRBD1 matches at 7 bases. V dropped 3 bases and J dropped 3; count of bases not matched to a gene: 8. The CDR3 is 15 residues long. Per germline, CDR1 SGDLS and CDR2 YYNGEE.

The chain has TRBV7-2 and TRBJ2-2; maybe TRBD2 (6 bases). V lost 5 bases to trimming and J lost 6 bases, with 19 bases between them. This CDR3 has 16 residues. Germline V lookup: CDR1 SGHTA, CDR2 FQGNSA. For the CDR3, the DNA is TGTGCCAGCAGCCCCCACGGCCTAGCGACAGCCGGGGAGCTGTTTTTT. Residues: CASSPHGLATAGELFF. Combining the CDR3 with reference TRBV7-2 and TRBJ2-2 gives the whole variable domain GAGVSQSPSNKVTEKGKDVELRCDPISGHTALYWYRQSLGQGLEFLIYFQGNSAPDKSGLPSDRFSAERTGGSVSTLTIQRTQQEDSAVYLCASSPHGLATAGELFFGEGSRLTVL.

The chain is built from TRBV19 and TRBJ2-7; 11 bases are shared with TRBD1. The germline V gene encodes CDR1 LNHDA and CDR2 SQIVND (reference sequence). J was trimmed by 3 bases and V by 6 bases; bases with no gene match: 7. The CDR3 covers 15 residues. The CDR3 reads CASRFGTGGGYEQYF. The CDR3 region has the DNA TGTGCCAGTAGGTTCGGGACAGGGGGGGGCTACGAGCAGTACTTC.

The chain couples TRBV30 to TRBJ2-6; D unresolved. This CDR3 is built from 14 residues. The V end lost 0 bases, the J end lost 2 bases, and 5 bases lay between the germline ends. The germline gives CDR1 GTSNPN, CDR2 SVGIG (reference sequence). CDR3 protein: CAWSVPPGANVLTF. For the CDR3, the DNA is TGTGCCTGGAGTGTCCCCCCTGGGGCCAACGTCCTGACTTTC.

This chain joins TRBV4-1 and TRBJ2-1; D is uncertain. The CDR3 is made up of 16 amino acids. The V and J ends lost 0 bases and 2 bases respectively, with 11 bases between them. CDR1 and CDR2 (germline): MGHRA, YSYEKL. The CDR3 loop is CASSQDETSPYNEQFF. For the CDR3, the DNA is TGCGCCAGCAGCCAAGATGAGACGAGTCCCTACAATGAGCAGTTCTTC.

This rearrangement joins TRBV5-4 to TRBJ2-2; D gene ambiguous. Trimming shortened V by 0 bases and J by 4 bases, and 7 bases separated the two germline ends. The germline V gene has CDR1 SGHNT and CDR2 YYREEE (reference sequence). This CDR3 contains 14 residues. CDR3 sequence (DNA): TGTGCCAGCAGCTTGGATTATGGCACCGGGGAGCTGTTTTTT. The encoded protein is CASSLDYGTGELFF.

This clone was seen a single time. The chain carries TRBV19 and TRBJ1-1; 9 positions match TRBD1. Germline-derived CDR1 and CDR2 are LNHDA and SQIVND (reference sequence). With V trimmed by 6 bases and J by 4 bases, 9 bases remained unmatched. The CDR3 consists of 15 residues. The CDR3 sequence: CASRPGGTGSTEAFF. DNA for the CDR3: TGTGCCAGTAGACCGGGGGGGACAGGGTCCACTGAAGCTTTCTTT.

The V gene is TRBV30, the J gene TRBJ2-5; D might be TRBD2 (5 bases). CDR1 is GTSNPN, CDR2 SVGIG, per germline (reference sequence). Trimming stripped 5 bases from V and 3 bases from J, with 7 bases between. The CDR3 loop spans 11 amino acids. Here the CDR3 DNA reads TGTGCCTGGGCGACTAAAGAGACCCAGTACTTC. Translated: CAWATKETQYF.

The chain has TRBV11-2 and TRBJ2-7; D is possibly TRBD1 (5 bases). Trimming removed 0 bases at V and 8 bases at J, with 17 bases between. This CDR3 is built from 15 residues. Germline V gene lookup returns CDR1 SGHAT and CDR2 FQNNGV. The CDR3 loop reads CASSLEGDPAAKQYF. The CDR3, as DNA: TGTGCCAGCAGCTTAGAAGGGGATCCCGCAGCCAAGCAGTACTTC. The complete variable domain, with remaining parts taken from reference TRBV11-2 and TRBJ2-7, reads EAGVAQSPRYKIIEKRQSVAFWCNPISGHATLYWYQQILGQGPKLLIQFQNNGVVDDSQLPKDRFSAERLKGVDSTLKIQPAKLEDSAVYLCASSLEGDPAAKQYFGPGTRLTVT.

For this clone: The same CDR3 arises from other DNA sequences in this sample as well. V is TRBV4-3 and J is TRBJ1-5; no clear D. V lost 0 bases to trimming and J lost 4 bases, with 4 bases between them. CDR1 and CDR2 from the germline V gene are LGHNA and YSLEER. The CDR3 totals 13 residues. The CDR3 DNA is TGCGCCAGCAGCCAAGATCTAAATCAGCCCCAGCATTTT. As protein: CASSQDLNQPQHF.

The chain joins TRBV28 to TRBJ1-5, with no clear D. Trimming took 6 bases from V and 3 from J, leaving 18 bases between them. From germline, CDR1 is MDHEN and CDR2 SYDVKM. This CDR3 has 16 residues. The CDR3 DNA reads as TGTGCCAGCAGCGACTTCTGGACGGACCCCAATCAGCCCCAGCATTTT. Amino acid sequence: CASSDFWTDPNQPQHF.

V and J are TRBV29-1 and TRBJ1-1, with unresolved D. This CDR3 spans 13 amino acids. V lost 7 bases and J 3 bases, leaving 15 bases between the germline ends. The germline gives CDR1 SQVTM, CDR2 ANQGSEA. The CDR3 DNA follows: TGCAGCGGGGGAGTGCAGCAGGACACTGAAGCTTTCTTT. Translating gives CSGGVQQDTEAFF.